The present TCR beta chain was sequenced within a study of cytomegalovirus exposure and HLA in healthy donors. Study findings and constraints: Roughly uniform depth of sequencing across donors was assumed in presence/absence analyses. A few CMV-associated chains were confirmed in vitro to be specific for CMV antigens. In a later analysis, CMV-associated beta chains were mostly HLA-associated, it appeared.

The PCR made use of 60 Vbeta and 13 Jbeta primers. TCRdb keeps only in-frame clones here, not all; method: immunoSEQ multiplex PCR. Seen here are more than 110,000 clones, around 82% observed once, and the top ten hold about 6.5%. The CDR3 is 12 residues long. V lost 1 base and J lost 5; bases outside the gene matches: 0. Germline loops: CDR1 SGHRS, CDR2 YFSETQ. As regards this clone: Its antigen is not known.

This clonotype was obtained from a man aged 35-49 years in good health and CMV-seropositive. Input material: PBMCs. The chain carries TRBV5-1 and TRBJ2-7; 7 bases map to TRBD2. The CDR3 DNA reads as TGCGCCAGCAGCTTGCGGGGGGACGAGCAGTACTTC. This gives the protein CASSLRGDEQYF.